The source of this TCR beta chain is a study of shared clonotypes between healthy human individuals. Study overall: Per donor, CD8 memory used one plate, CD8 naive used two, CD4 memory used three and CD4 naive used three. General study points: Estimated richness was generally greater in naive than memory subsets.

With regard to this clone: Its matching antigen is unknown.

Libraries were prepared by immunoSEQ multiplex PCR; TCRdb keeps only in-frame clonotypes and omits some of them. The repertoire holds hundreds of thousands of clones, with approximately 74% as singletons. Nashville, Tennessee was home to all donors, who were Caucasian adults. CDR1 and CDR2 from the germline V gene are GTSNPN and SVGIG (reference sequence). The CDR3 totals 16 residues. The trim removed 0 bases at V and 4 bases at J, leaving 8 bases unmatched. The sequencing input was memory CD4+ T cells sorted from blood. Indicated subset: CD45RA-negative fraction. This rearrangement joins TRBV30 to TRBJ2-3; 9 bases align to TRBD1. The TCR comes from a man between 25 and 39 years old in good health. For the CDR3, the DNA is TGTGCCTGGAGTGTACTGGGACAGGGTGGCGCAGATACGCAGTATTTT. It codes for CAWSVLGQGGADTQYF.